These T cell receptor beta chains were read from a single sample in a study of radiotherapy plus CTLA-4 blockade in lung cancer. Some clones are missing from TCRdb's copy, which holds only in-frame ones; the method was immunoSEQ multiplex PCR. This sample yields 80,000 or so clones, of which around 81% are seen a single time; 3.5% to 4.5% belongs to the top ten. This material consisted of peripheral blood, taken from a patient treated with radiotherapy plus ipilimumab. The receptors come from a human donor with non-small cell lung cancer who had a partial response to radiotherapy plus ipilimumab. Some clones in this sample may be carry-over from other donors' samples. Both conserved end residues are part of each CDR3. D genes are given only for firm matches.

V gene,J gene,CDR3 length,D gene,CDR3 DNA,CDR3 protein
TRBV6-1,TRBJ2-7,15,.,TGTGCCAGCACCGAAAATTGGGGCGAAGCCTACGAGCAGTACTTC,CASTENWGEAYEQYF
TRBV28,TRBJ2-7,13,TRBD2,TGTGCCAGCAGTCGGCTAGCGGGCTCCGAGCAGTACTTC,CASSRLAGSEQYF
TRBV18,TRBJ1-2,16,TRBD1,TGTGCCAGCTCCGCGGACAGGGCCCCCACGAACTATGGCTACACCTTC,CASSADRAPTNYGYTF
TRBV7-7,TRBJ2-2,15,.,TGTGCCAGCAGCCGTGACACCCCGAACACCGGGGAGCTGTTTTTT,CASSRDTPNTGELFF
TRBV27,TRBJ2-2,16,.,TGTGCCAGCAGGGATTGGGGGGACGGGAACACCGGGGAGCTGTTTTTT,CASRDWGDGNTGELFF
TRBV2,TRBJ2-1,15,TRBD2,TGTGCCAGCAGTGAAGTCCTAGCGGGCTACAATGAGCAGTTCTTC,CASSEVLAGYNEQFF
TRBV6-1,TRBJ2-2,15,TRBD1,TGTGCCAGCAGGTCCCCGACACAGGGGAACTGGGAGCTGTTTTTT,CASRSPTQGNWELFF
TRBV27,TRBJ2-7,15,TRBD1,TGTGCCAGCAGTCCCGCGGGACAGGCTGTGTACGAGCAGTACTTC,CASSPAGQAVYEQYF
TRBV6-1,TRBJ2-1,14,TRBD2,TGTGCCAGCAGTGAAGGGACTAGCCGACGGGTTTGGTTCTTC,CASSEGTSRRVWFF
TRBV28,TRBJ2-1,14,.,TGTGCCAGCAGCCCAGGGGAATCCTACAATGAGCAGTTCTTC,CASSPGESYNEQFF
TRBV19,TRBJ2-1,15,TRBD2,TGTGCCAGTAGTGAACGGGCGGGAGACTACAATGAGCAGTTCTTC,CASSERAGDYNEQFF
TRBV5-4,TRBJ2-7,15,TRBD2,TGTGCCAGCAGCGGGGGACTAGCGCCTTCCTACGAGCAGTACTTC,CASSGGLAPSYEQYF
TRBV18,TRBJ2-1,17,.,TGTGCCAGCTCACCATCGTTAGCGAGAGAAGTCGGTAATGAGCAGTTCTTC,CASSPSLAREVGNEQFF
TRBV7-3,TRBJ2-2,15,.,TGTGCCAGCAGCTTAGCCGGGACTGCCACCGGGGAGCTGTTTTTT,CASSLAGTATGELFF
TRBV18,TRBJ1-1,16,.,TGTGCCAGCTCGCCACCGGTTAGGGGCGTAGAGACTGAAGCTTTCTTT,CASSPPVRGVETEAFF
TRBV5-6,TRBJ1-2,15,.,TGTGCCAGCAGCTTATGGGCTACCACTAACTATGGCTACACCTTC,CASSLWATTNYGYTF
TRBV9,TRBJ1-2,16,TRBD1,TGTGCCAGCAGCTTAGACGGGACAGGGGGGAACTATGGCTACACCTTC,CASSLDGTGGNYGYTF
TRBV11-1,TRBJ2-5,13,.,TGTGCCAGCAGCCCCACGAGGAGAGAAACCCAGTACTTC,CASSPTRRETQYF
TRBV5-1,TRBJ2-3,19,TRBD2,TGCGCCAGCAGCTTGGCCCCACTAACTAGCGGCCTTTCTGGGAATACGCAGTATTTT,CASSLAPLTSGLSGNTQYF
TRBV5-8,TRBJ1-5,16,.,TGTGCCAGCAGTGAAGGACAGCTGGTCGGCAATCAGCCCCAGCATTTT,CASSEGQLVGNQPQHF
TRBV15,TRBJ2-2,17,.,TGTGCCACCAGCAGACCCCGGCAGGGGAACCGCATCGGGGAGCTGTTTTTT,CATSRPRQGNRIGELFF
TRBV7-3,TRBJ2-1,16,TRBD2,TGTGCCAGCAGCTTACAAGCGGGGGGGCCTCTGGATGAGCAGTTCTTC,CASSLQAGGPLDEQFF
TRBV28,TRBJ1-6,14,TRBD1,TGTGCCAGCAGCCCAGGGGGGTATAATTCACCCCTCCACTTT,CASSPGGYNSPLHF